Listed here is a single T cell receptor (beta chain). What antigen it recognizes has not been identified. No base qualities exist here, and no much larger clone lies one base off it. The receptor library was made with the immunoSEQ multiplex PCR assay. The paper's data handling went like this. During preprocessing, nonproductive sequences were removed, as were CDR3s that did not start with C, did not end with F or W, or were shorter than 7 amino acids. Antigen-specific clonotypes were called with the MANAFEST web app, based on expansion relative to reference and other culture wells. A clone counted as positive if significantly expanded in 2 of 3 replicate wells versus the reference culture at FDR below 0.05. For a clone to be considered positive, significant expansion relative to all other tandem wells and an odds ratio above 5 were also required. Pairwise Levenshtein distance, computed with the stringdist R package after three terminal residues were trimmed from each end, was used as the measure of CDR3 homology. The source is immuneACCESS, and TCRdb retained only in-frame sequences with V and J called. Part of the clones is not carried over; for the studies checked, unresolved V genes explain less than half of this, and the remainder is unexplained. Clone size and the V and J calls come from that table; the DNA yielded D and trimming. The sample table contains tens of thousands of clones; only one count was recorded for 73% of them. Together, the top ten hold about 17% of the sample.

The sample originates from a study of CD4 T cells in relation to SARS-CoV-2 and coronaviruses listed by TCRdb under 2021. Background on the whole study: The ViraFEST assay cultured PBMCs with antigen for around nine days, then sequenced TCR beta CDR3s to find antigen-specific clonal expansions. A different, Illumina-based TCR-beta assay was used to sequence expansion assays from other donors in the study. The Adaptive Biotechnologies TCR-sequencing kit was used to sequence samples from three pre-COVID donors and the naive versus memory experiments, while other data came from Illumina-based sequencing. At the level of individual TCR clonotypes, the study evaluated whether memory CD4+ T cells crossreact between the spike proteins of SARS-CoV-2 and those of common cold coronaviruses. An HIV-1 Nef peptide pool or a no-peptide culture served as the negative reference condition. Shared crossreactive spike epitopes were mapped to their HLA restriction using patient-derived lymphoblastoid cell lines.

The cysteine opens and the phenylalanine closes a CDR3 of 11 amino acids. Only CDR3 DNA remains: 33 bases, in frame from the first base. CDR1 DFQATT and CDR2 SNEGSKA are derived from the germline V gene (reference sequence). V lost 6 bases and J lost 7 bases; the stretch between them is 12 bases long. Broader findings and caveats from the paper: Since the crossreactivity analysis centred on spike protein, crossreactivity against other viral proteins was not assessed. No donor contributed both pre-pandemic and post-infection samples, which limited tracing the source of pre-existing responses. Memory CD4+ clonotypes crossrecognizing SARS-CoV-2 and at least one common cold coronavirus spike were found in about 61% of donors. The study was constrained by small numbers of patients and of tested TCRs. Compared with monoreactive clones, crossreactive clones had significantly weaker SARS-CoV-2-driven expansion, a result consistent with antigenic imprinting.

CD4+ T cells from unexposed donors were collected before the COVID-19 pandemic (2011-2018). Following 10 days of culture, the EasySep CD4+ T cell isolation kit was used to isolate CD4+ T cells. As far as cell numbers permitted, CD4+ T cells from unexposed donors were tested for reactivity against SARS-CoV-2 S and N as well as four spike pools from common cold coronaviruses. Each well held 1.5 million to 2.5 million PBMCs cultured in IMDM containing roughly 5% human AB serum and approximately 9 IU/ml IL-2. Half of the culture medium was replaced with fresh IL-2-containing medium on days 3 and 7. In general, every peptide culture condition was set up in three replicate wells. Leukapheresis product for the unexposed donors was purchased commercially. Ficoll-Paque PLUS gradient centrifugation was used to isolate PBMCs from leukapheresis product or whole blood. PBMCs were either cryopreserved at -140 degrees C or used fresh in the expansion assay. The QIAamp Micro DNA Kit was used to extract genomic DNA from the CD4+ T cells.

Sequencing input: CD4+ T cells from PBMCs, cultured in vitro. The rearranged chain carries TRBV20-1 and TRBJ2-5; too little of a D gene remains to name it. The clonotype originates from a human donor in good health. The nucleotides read TGCAGTGCGCGGCTGCCTGGGACCCAGTACTTC. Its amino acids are CSARLPGTQYF.